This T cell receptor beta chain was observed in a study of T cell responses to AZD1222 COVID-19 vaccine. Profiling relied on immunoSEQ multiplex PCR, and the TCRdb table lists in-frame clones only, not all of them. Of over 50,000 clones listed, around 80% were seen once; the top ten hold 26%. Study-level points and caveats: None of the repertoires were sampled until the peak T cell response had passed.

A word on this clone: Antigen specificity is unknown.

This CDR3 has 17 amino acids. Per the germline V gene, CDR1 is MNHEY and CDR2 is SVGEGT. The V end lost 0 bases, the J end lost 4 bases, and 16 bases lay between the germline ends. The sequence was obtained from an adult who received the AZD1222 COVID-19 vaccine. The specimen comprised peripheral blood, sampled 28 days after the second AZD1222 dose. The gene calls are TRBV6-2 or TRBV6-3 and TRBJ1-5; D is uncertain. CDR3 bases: TGTGCCAGCAGTTACTCAGCCGCCCGGGGTCTAAATCAGCCCCAGCATTTT. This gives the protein CASSYSAARGLNQPQHF.